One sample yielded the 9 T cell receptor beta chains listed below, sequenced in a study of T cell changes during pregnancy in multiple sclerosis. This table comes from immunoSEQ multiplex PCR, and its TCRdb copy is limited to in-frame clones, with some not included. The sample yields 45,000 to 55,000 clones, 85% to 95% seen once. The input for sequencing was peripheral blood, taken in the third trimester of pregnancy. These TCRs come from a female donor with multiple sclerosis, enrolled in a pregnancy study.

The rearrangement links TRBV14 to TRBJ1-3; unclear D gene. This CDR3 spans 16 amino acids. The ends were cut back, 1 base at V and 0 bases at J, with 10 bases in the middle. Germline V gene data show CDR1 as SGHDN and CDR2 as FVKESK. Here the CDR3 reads CASSQALRSSGNTIYF. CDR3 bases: TGTGCCAGCAGCCAAGCCCTCCGGAGCTCTGGAAACACCATATATTTT.

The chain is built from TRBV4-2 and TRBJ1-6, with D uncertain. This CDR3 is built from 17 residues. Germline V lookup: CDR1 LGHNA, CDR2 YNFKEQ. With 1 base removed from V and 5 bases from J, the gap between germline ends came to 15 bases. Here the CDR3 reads CASSQGSEGLDNSPLHF. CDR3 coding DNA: TGTGCCAGCAGCCAAGGTAGTGAGGGTCTGGATAATTCACCCCTCCACTTT.

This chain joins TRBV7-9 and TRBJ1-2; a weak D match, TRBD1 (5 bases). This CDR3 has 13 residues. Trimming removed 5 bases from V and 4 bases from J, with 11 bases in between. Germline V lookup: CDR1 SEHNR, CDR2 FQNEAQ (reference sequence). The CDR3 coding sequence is TGTGCCAGCAGCCCAGGGACTGTCTATGGCTACACCTTC. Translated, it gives CASSPGTVYGYTF.

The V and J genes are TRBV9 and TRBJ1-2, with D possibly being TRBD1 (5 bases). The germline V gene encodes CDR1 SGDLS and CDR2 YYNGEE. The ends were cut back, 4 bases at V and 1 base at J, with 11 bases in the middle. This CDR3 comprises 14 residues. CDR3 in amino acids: CASSLAGNNYGYTF. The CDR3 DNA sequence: TGTGCCAGCAGCCTCGCAGGGAATAACTATGGCTACACCTTC.

The CDR3 DNA reads TGTGCCAGCAGGGGACAGGGTTTTCAGCCCCAGCATTTT. It translates to CASRGQGFQPQHF. This sequence joins TRBV2 and TRBJ1-5; 9 nucleotides match TRBD1. Trimming cost V 6 bases and J 6 bases; bases outside gene matches: 3. This CDR3 contains 13 residues. Germline CDR1 reads SNHLY; CDR2 reads FYNNEI.

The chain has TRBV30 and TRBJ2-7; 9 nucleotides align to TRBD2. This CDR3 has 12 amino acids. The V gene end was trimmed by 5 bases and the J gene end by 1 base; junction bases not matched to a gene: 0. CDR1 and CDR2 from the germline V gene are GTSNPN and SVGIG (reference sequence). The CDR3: CAWAGGSYEQYF. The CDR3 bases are TGTGCCTGGGCGGGGGGGTCCTACGAGCAGTACTTC.

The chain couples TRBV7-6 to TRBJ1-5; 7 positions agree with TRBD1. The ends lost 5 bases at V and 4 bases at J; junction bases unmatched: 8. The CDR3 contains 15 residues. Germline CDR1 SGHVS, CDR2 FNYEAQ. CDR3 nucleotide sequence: TGTGCCAGCAGCCCAGTAGGGGGCCTAAATCAGCCCCAGCATTTT. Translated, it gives CASSPVGGLNQPQHF.

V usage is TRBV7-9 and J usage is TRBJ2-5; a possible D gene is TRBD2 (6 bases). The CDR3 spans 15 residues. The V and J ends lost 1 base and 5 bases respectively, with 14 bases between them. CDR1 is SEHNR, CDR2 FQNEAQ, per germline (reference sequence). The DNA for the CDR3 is TGTGCCAGCAGCTTAGGTTCGCTTCGGGGGGAGACCCAGTACTTC. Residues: CASSLGSLRGETQYF.

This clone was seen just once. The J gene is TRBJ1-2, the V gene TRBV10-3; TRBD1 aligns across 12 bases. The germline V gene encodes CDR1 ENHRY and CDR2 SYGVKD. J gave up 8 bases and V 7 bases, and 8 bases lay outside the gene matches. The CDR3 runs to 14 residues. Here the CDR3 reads CAIMPGQGARGYTF. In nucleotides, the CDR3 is TGTGCCATCATGCCGGGACAGGGGGCTAGGGGCTACACCTTC.